This entry describes one T cell receptor (beta chain). This clone turned up a few times. Its antigen remains unidentified. Per-base qualities were not stored, and no clone one base away is much larger. The record originates from a study of cytomegalovirus exposure and HLA in healthy donors (dated by TCRdb to about 2017). For the wider study: According to an earlier analysis of several hundred of the donors, 150 million to 200 million T cells yielded 117 million unique TCR beta sequences and 276 Gb of sequence data. Donor age, sex, ethnicity and CMV serostatus were collected together with the repertoire data. HLA typing included class I and class II loci at four-digit resolution. An earlier analysis of fewer than 700 of the donors applied high-throughput TCR beta sequencing to assess whether each TCR beta V gene segment acted as functional or pseudogenic. The aim of the study was to test whether cataloging public T cell receptors could identify signatures of past pathogen exposure. An early release that covered more than 550 HLA-typed donors contained approximately 300 gigabases of sequencing data and some 87 million unique TCR sequences. Among 398 genotyped donors of the cohort, an average of approximately 240,000 unique TCR beta nucleotide sequences was sequenced per donor, of which about 20% were non-productive. Typing coverage varied by locus: about 620-630 donors for A, B, C, DRB1 and DQB1; about 520 for DQA1; about 570 for DPA1; roughly 470 for DPB1. To predict cytomegalovirus infection status, the study combined high-throughput TCR immunosequencing, statistical association of individual TCRs with disease status, and machine learning. The study profiled the T cell repertoires of 666 subjects by immunosequencing and related them to cytomegalovirus serostatus. Besides the first cohort of 550 to 750 subjects, a separate validation cohort made up of 120 or so different subjects was used. Of the roughly 390 genotyped donors, about 84% fell in the genetic ancestry cluster associated with self-reported Caucasian donors. In a later analysis, previously published TCR beta repertoires from 500 to 750 donors were re-analyzed and high-resolution HLA genotyping was added so that TCR occurrence patterns could be studied. All discovery cohort repertoires had been generated on a single sequencing platform. Roughly five DR-DQ haplotypes were treated as single units for association and clustering because of strong linkage in the cohort. In a later genetic analysis, genome-wide SNP genotypes for about 65% of the 666 donors were used, and that subset was treated as a discovery cohort. In the later analysis, no new phenotypic data were used to find candidate immune exposures; instead, reliance was placed on TCR beta sequences and their occurrence across donors.

Library preparation employed the immunoSEQ multiplex PCR assay. The multiplex PCR relied on a mix of 60 forward primers for TCR Vbeta segments and 13 reverse primers for TCR Jbeta segments. Amplification of the CDR3 region of rearranged TCR beta genes was performed with a multiplex PCR assay on genomic DNA. Amplified TCR beta libraries were sequenced as 87-base-pair reads on the Illumina HiSeq System. In the authors' own workflow: In a later analysis, some 80 million unique TCR beta chains were counted across the 690 or so repertoires, and roughly 11 million of these chains were shared by at least two donors. Raw reads were error-corrected and collapsed into unique sequences by a nearest-neighbor algorithm in which closely related sequences were merged to remove PCR and sequencing errors. CDR3 sequences were aligned to IMGT reference sequences to assign V, D and J gene segments. Each retained sequence needed at least a six-nucleotide match to both a V gene segment and a J gene segment. Rearrangements were called productive when the CDR3 lacked stop codons and stayed in frame with V and J; all others were non-productive. Following IMGT convention, CDR3 was defined as the stretch from the second conserved V-encoded cysteine up to the conserved J-encoded phenylalanine. Sequences without an unambiguous match to a single V gene segment were excluded from the earlier analysis of approximately 600 of the donors. In an earlier analysis of around 600 of the donors, V segments were called functional above 56.7% productive rearrangements and were called segregating when the between-donor standard deviation exceeded 5%. A statistical classification framework was built to diagnose cytomegalovirus status from the catalog of TCR beta chain sequences. V and J gene assignment, in a later analysis, came from comparing TCR nucleotide sequences with IMGT/GENE-DB human TR gene sequences. A later analysis assigned CDR3 sequences and most-parsimonious VDJ recombination scenarios with the TCRdist pipeline. In a later analysis, each TCR beta chain was defined by its CDR3 amino acid sequence together with its V-gene family, and reads lacking a unique V-gene family were excluded. A later analysis removed 450 to 600 highly shared, low-generation-probability nucleotide sequences to deal with suspected cross-contamination and a sequencing artifact. In a later analysis, a clonal expansion index for each public chain was calculated from normalized within-repertoire ranks of inferred template counts. In a later analysis, generation probabilities were computed using a VDJ recombination model fitted to out-of-frame rearrangements, and the results were checked against IGoR. A later analysis scored TCR-TCR, TCR-HLA and TCR-CMV co-occurrence with hypergeometric tests, applying a repertoire-size bias correction to TCR pairs. A later analysis estimated false discovery rates by permuting HLA or CMV assignments 20 times. In a later analysis, co-occurring TCRs were grouped using DBSCAN, with TCRdist sequence similarity added in when clustering inside HLA-allele-positive subsets. For co-occurrence clustering, repertoires with fewer than 30,000 or more than 120,000 public chains were excluded, along with roughly 5 repertoires with anomalous nucleotide sharing. The immuneACCESS repertoire file appears here via TCRdb, limited to in-frame rearrangements. These files lack a portion of the clones; in checked studies, under half of the deficit traces to unresolved V genes, and the cause of the others is not known. For V, J and clone size, that table is used; D and trimming come from the DNA. A total of just over 95,000 clones appear in this sample, around four fifths of them only once. Of the sample, roughly 4% is held by the ten largest clones.

The V end gives up 4 bases and the J end 7 bases, leaving 9 bases in the junction not matched to a gene. The germline V gene specifies SGHTA as CDR1 and FQGNSA as CDR2. From the cysteine through the phenylalanine, the CDR3 covers 15 amino acids. Of all the DNA, just the CDR3 is kept, 45 bases in frame from base 1. In total, 500 to 700 healthy bone marrow donors made up the cohort. Cohort members were all nominally healthy when sampled, although unrecorded immune exposures were likely present. The donor was CMV seropositive and belonged to the group of 250 to 300 seropositive cohort members. A peripheral blood sample was collected from each donor, and TCR beta sequencing was performed on peripheral blood mononuclear cells. The Qiagen DNeasy Blood Extraction Kit was used to extract genomic DNA from the blood cell samples. The research as a whole found: Because some donors lacked HLA typing at each locus, the association tests relied only on the typed subset. In vitro tests confirmed that a few of the cytomegalovirus-associated TCR beta chains recognize cytomegalovirus antigens. In this cohort, only TCR beta chains were sequenced, and detectable features were limited by the absence of alpha or paired-chain data. In a later analysis, several top co-occurrence clusters were reported to appear linked to parvovirus B19, influenza, CMV and Epstein-Barr virus. In a later analysis, around 17,000 TCR beta sequences were associated with specific HLA alleles at a false discovery rate of 0.05. A later analysis found that HLA-associated TCR beta chains were more clonally expanded and had lower generation probabilities than equally common non-associated chains. A further reported finding was that TCR beta sequences accurately predicted the HLA-A and HLA-B alleles for most subjects in the first cohort. The study listed 164 TCR beta chains as associated with cytomegalovirus. Strong co-occurrence of HLA alleles, especially DR and DQ, made assigning TCR associations to individual alleles difficult. Because counts were too low, seventeen rarely observed V segments, including chromosome 9 orphons, were excluded from the earlier analysis of 587 of the donors. Sequencing depth was assumed to be roughly uniform across donors in the presence/absence analyses, though that assumption may not hold. According to a later analysis, TCR association rates differed among HLA loci, with DRB1 alleles showing the most associated TCRs and HLA-C alleles showing the fewest. According to the authors, the approach could potentially be generalized to other disease states and immunological phenotypes. CMV serostatus was the only immune exposure information available for the cohort. Broadly in line with IMGT annotations, most TCR beta V segments showed up in productive rearrangements about 87% or about 30% of the time in an earlier analysis of around 600 of the donors. A cluster of highly shared sequence variants was judged likely to be a technical artifact of the sequencing pipeline. V-gene and J-gene trimming of TCR beta chains was associated with a missense DCLRE1C variant in a later genetic analysis, and the association was replicated in an independent cohort. Most TCR sequences were observed very rarely across donors, whereas some public TCRs were present in many individuals. The classifier was reported to diagnose cytomegalovirus status with high specificity and sensitivity in both the original cohort and the validation cohort. In a later analysis, most CMV-associated TCR beta chains were found to appear HLA-restricted, with HLA associations seemingly driven largely by CMV exposure. A later genetic analysis reported fewer N-insertions in productive TCRs among donors in an Asian-associated ancestry cluster than the approximately 700-donor mean. Linkage disequilibrium might explain the correlated functional status among segregating V segments, but an unknown experimental factor could not be excluded. Some IMGT-functional V segments, including TRBV6-2 and TRBV6-3, could not be told apart with the 87-base-pair reads, so those segments were excluded.

The source is a woman aged 40 to 50 in good health and CMV-seropositive. Sequenced sample: PBMCs. The chain links TRBV7-2 with TRBJ2-7, and 11 bases in between align with TRBD2. The CDR3 reads CASSSLAGGPGEQYF. The DNA sequence is TGTGCCAGCAGCTCCTTAGCGGGAGGGCCTGGGGAGCAGTACTTC.